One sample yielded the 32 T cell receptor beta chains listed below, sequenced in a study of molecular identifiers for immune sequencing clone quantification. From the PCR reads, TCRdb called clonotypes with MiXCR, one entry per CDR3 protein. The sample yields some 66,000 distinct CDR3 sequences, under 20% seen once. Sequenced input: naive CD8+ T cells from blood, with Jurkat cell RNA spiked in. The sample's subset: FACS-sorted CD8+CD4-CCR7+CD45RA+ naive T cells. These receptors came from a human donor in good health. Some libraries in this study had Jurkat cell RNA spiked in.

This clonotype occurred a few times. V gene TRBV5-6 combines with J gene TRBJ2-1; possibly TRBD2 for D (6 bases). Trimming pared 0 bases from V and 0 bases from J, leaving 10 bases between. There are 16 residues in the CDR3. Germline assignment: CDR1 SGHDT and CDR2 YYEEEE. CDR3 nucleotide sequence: TGTGCCAGCAGCTTGGTCGGCGGGAACTCCTACAATGAGCAGTTCTTC. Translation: CASSLVGGNSYNEQFF. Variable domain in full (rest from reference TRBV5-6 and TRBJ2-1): DAGVTQSPTHLIKTRGQQVTLRCSPKSGHDTVSWYQQALGQGPQFIFQYYEEEERQRGNFPDRFSGHQFPNYSSELNVNALLLGDSALYLCASSLVGGNSYNEQFFGPGTRLTVL.

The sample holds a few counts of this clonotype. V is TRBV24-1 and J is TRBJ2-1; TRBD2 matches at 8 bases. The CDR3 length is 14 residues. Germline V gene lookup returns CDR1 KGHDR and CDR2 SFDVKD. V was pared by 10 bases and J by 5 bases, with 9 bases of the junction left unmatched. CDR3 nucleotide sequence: TGTGCCACGGGTGGGCTAGCGGGCGACAATGAGCAGTTCTTC. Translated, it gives CATGGLAGDNEQFF.

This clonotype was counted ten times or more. The CDR3 nucleotides read TGTGCCAGCAGCAAAAAGGAGGGCTACTACCGCACAGATACGCAGTATTTT. Its translation: CASSKKEGYYRTDTQYF. The chain is built from TRBV5-4 and TRBJ2-3, with D tentatively TRBD2 (6 bases). There are 17 residues in the CDR3. Trimming pared 4 bases from V and 1 base from J, leaving 19 bases between. The germline V gene encodes CDR1 SGHNT and CDR2 YYREEE (reference sequence).

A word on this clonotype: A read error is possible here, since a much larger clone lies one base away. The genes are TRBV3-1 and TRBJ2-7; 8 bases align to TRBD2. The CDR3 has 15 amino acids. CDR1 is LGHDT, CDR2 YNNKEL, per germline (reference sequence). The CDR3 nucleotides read TGTGCCAGCAGCCAAGTGGGTAGCGGGGACTACGAGCAGAACTTC. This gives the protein CASSQVGSGDYEQNF.

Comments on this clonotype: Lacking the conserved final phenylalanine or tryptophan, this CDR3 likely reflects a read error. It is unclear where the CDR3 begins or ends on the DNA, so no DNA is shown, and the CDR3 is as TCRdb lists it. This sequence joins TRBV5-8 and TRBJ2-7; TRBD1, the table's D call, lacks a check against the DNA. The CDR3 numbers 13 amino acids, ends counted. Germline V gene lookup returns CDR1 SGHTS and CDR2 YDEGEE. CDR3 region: CASSHPPPGQRTL.

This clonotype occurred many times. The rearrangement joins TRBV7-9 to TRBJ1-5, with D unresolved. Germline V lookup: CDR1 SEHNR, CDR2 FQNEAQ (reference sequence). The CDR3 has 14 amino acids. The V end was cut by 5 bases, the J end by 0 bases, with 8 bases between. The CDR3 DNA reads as TGTGCCAGCAGCCCGGTCGATAGCAATCAGCCCCAGCATTTT. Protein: CASSPVDSNQPQHF.

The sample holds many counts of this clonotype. The CDR3 region has the DNA TGTGCCAGCAGCCCCACCCCCAACACCGGGGAGCTGTTTTTT. It translates to CASSPTPNTGELFF. This chain joins TRBV5-5 and TRBJ2-2; D is unclear. Trimming took off 4 bases at V and 2 bases at J, with 9 bases between the two ends. Per germline, CDR1 SGHKS and CDR2 YYEKEE (reference sequence). The CDR3 length is 14 residues.

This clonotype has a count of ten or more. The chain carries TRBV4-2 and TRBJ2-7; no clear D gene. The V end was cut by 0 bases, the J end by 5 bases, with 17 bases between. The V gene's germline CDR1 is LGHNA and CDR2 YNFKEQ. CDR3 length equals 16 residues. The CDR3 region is CASSQEVGPRIDEQYF. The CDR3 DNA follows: TGTGCCAGCAGCCAAGAAGTGGGTCCCCGGATCGACGAGCAGTACTTC.

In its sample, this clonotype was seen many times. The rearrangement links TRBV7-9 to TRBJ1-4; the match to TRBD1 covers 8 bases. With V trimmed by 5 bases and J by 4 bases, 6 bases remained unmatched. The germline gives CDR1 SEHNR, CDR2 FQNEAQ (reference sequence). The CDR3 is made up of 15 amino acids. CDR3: CASSAWTGNNEKLFF. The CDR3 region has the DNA TGTGCCAGCAGCGCCTGGACAGGGAATAATGAAAAACTGTTTTTT.

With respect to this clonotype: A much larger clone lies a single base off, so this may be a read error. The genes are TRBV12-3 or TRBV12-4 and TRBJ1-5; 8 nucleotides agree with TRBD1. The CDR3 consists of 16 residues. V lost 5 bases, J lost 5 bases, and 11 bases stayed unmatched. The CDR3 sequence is CASSILGQGSDQPQHF. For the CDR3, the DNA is TGTGCCAGCAGTATCCTAGGACAGGGCAGCGATCAGCCCCAGCATTTT.

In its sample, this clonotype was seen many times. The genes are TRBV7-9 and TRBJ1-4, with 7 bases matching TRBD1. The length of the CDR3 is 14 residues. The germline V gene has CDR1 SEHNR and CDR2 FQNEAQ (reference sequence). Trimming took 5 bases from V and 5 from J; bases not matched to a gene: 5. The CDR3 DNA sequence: TGTGCCAGCAGCCCGACAGGGTCGAATGAAAAACTGTTTTTT. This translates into CASSPTGSNEKLFF.

The CDR3 sequence: CASSLARGGQGELFF. The CDR3, as DNA: TGTGCCAGCAGCTTAGCACGCGGGGGACAGGGAGAACTGTTTTTT. This chain links TRBV11-3 with TRBJ1-4, with 9 bases identical to TRBD1. The CDR3 has 15 amino acids. From germline, CDR1 is SGHNT and CDR2 YENEEA. Trimming cost V 1 base and J 12 bases; bases outside gene matches: 9.

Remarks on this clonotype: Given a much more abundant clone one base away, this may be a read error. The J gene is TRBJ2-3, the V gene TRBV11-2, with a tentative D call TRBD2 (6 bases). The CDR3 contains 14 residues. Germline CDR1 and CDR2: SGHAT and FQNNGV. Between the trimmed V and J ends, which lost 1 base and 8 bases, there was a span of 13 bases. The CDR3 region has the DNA TGTGCCAGCAGCTTAGTATGGGAGGCTGGTACGCAGTATTTT. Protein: CASSLVWEAGTQYF.

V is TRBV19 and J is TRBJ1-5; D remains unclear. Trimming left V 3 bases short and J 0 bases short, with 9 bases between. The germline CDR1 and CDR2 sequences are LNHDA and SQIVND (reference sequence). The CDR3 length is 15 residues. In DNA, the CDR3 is TGTGCCAGTAGTATCGTCGTCTATAGCAATCAGCCCCAGCATTTT. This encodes CASSIVVYSNQPQHF.

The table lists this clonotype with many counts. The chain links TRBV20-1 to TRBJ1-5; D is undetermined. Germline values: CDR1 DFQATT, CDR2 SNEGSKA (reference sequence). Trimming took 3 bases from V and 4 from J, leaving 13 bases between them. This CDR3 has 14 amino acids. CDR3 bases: TGCAGTGCTAGGAGAGGCAACGAGAATCAGCCCCAGCATTTT. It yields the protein CSARRGNENQPQHF.

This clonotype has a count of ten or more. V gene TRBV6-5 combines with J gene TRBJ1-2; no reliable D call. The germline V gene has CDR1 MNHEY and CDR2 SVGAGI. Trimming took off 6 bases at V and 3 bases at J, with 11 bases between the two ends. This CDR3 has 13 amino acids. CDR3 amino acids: CASSPGRYYGYTF. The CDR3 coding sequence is TGTGCCAGCAGCCCAGGACGCTACTATGGCTACACCTTC.

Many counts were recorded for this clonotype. The CDR3 DNA reads TGTGCCAGCAGTTCCCGAGAGCGGGAGTATGCGTCCCAGTACTTC. Amino acid sequence: CASSSREREYASQYF. The genes are TRBV12-3 or TRBV12-4 and TRBJ2-5; 8 bases agree with TRBD2. The CDR3 sequence is 15 residues long. V lost 4 bases, J lost 9 bases, and 13 bases stayed unmatched.

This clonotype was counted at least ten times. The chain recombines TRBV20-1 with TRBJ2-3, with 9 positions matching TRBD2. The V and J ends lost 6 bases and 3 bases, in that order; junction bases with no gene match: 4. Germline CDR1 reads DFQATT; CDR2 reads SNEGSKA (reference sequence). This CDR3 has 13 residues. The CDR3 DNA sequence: TGCAGTGCCGGCGGGGGGGGGACAGATACGCAGTATTTT. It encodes CSAGGGGTDTQYF.

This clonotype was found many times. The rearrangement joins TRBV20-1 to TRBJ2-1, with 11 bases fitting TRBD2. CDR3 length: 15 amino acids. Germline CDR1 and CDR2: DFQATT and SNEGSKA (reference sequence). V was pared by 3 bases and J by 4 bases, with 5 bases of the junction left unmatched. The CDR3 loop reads CSASGTSGLYNEQFF. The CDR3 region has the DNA TGCAGTGCTAGCGGGACTAGCGGCCTATACAATGAGCAGTTCTTC.

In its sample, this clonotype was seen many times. The CDR3 spells CASSIVLNQPQHF. CDR3 DNA: TGTGCCAGTAGTATAGTCCTCAATCAGCCCCAGCATTTT. The V call is TRBV19, the J call TRBJ1-5; D not certain. Germline loops: CDR1 LNHDA, CDR2 SQIVND (reference sequence). Trimming shortened V by 1 base and J by 3 bases, and 4 bases separated the two germline ends. The CDR3 covers 13 residues. Full variable domain (missing parts from reference TRBV19 and TRBJ1-5): DGGITQSPKYLFRKEGQNVTLSCEQNLNHDAMYWYRQDPGQGLRLIYYSQIVNDFQKGDIAEGYSVSREKKESFPLTVTSAQKNPTAFYLCASSIVLNQPQHFGDGTRLSIL.

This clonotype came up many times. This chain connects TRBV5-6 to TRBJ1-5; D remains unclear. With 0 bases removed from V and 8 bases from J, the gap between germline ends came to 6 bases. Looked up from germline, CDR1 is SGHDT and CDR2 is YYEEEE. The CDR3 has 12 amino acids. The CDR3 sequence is CASSLGGKPQHF. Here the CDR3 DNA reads TGTGCCAGCAGCTTGGGCGGGAAGCCCCAGCATTTT.

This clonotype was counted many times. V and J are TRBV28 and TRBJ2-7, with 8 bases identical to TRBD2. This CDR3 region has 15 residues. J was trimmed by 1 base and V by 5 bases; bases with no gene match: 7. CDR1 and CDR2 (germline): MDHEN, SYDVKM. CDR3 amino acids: CASSRVAGPSYEQYF. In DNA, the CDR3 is TGTGCCAGCAGTCGGGTAGCGGGGCCTTCCTACGAGCAGTACTTC.

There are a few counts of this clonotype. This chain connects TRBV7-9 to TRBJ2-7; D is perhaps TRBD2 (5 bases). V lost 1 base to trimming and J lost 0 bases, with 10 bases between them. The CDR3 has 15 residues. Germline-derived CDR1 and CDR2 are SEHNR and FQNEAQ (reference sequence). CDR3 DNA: TGTGCCAGCAGCTTAGGAGCGGCCAGCTCCTACGAGCAGTACTTC. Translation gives CASSLGAASSYEQYF. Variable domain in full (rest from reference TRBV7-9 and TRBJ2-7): DTGVSQNPRHKITKRGQNVTFRCDPISEHNRLYWYRQTLGQGPEFLTYFQNEAQLEKSRLLSDRFSAERPKGSFSTLEIQRTEQGDSAMYLCASSLGAASSYEQYFGPGTRLTVT.

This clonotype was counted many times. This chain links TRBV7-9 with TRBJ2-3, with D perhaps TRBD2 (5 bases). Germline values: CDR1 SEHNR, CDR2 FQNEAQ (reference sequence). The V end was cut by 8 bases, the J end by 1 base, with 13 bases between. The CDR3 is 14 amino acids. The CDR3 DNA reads TGTGCCAGCCGTGAGGGAAGCCGCACAGATACGCAGTATTTT. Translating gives CASREGSRTDTQYF.

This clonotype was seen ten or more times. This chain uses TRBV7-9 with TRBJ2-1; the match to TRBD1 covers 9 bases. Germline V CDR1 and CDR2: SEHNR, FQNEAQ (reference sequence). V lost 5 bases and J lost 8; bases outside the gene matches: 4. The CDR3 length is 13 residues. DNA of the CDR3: TGTGCCAGCAGCAAAAACAGGGGGCATGAGCAGTTCTTC. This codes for CASSKNRGHEQFF. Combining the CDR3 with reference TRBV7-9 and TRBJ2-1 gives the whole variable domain DTGVSQNPRHKITKRGQNVTFRCDPISEHNRLYWYRQTLGQGPEFLTYFQNEAQLEKSRLLSDRFSAERPKGSFSTLEIQRTEQGDSAMYLCASSKNRGHEQFFGPGTRLTVL.

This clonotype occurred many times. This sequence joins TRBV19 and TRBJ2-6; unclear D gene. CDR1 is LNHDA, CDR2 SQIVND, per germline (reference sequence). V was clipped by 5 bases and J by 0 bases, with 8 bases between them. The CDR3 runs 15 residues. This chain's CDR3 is CASSSLGSGANVLTF. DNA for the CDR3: TGTGCCAGTAGTTCTCTAGGCTCTGGGGCCAACGTCCTGACTTTC.

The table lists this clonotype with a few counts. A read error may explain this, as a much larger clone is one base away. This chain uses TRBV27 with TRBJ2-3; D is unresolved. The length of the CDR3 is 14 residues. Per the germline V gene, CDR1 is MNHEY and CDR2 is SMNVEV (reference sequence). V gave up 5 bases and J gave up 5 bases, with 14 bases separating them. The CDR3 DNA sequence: TGTGCCAGCAGTCGGGTAGAACGGCTAGATACGCAGTATTTT. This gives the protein CASSRVERLDTQYF.

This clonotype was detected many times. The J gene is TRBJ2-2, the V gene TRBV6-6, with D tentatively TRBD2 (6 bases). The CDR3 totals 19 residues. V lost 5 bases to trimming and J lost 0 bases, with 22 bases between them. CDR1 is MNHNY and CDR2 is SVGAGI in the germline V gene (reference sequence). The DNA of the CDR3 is TGTGCCAGCAGTCCCCTTTGGGGGGTTTCAATTTCGAACACCGGGGAGCTGTTTTTT. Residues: CASSPLWGVSISNTGELFF.

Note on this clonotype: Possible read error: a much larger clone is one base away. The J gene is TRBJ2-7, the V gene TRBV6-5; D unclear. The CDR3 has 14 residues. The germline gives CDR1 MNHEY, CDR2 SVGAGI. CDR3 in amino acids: CASSLVAESYKQYF. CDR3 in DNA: TGTGCCAGCAGTCTAGTTGCGGAGTCCTACAAGCAGTACTTC.

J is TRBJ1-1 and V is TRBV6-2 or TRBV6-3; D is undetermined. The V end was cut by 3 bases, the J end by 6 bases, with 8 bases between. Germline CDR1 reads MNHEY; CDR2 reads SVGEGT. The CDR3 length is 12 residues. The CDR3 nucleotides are TGTGCCAGCAGTTATATGGGCGCTGAAGCTTTCTTT. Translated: CASSYMGAEAFF.

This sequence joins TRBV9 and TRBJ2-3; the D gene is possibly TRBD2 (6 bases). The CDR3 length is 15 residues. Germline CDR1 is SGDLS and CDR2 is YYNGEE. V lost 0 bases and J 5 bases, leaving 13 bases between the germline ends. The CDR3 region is CASSVGGTHRDTQYF. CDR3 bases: TGTGCCAGCAGCGTAGGGGGGACTCACCGAGATACGCAGTATTTT.

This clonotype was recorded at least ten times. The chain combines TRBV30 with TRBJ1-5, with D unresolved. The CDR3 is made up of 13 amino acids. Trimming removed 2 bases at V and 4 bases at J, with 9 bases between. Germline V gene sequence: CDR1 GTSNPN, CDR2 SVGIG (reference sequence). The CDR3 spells CAWSPDGNQPQHF. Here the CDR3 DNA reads TGTGCCTGGAGTCCAGACGGAAATCAGCCCCAGCATTTT.